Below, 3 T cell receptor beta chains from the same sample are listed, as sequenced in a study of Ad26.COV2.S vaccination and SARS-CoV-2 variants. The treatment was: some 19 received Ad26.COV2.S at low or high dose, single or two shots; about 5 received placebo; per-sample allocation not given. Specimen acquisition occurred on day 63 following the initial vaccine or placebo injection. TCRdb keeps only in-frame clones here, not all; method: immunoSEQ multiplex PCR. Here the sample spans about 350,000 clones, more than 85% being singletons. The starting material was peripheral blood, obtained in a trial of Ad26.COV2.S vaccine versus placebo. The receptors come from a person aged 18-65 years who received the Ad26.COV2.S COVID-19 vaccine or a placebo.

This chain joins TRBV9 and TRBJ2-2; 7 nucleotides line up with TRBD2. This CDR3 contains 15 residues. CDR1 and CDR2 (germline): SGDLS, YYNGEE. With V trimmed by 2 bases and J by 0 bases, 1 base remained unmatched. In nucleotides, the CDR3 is TGTGCCAGCAGCGTCGGGGGGACGAACACCGGGGAGCTGTTTTTT. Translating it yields CASSVGGTNTGELFF.

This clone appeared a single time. The CDR3 is CASSILDGDTGELFF. CDR3 DNA sequence: TGTGCCAGTAGTATTCTTGACGGCGACACCGGGGAGCTGTTTTTT. The V gene is TRBV19, the J gene TRBJ2-2; D not certain. The CDR3 has 15 amino acids. V lost 3 bases and J lost 3, with 11 bases in between. Germline CDR1 LNHDA, CDR2 SQIVND (reference sequence).

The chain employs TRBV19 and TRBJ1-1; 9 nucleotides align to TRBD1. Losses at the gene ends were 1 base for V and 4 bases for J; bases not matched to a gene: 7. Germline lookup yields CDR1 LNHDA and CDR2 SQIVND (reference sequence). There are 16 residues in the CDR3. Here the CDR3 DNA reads TGTGCCAGTAGTATAGGCGGGACAGGGTTCGGCACTGAAGCTTTCTTT. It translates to CASSIGGTGFGTEAFF.